Below are 29 T cell receptor beta chains sequenced from a single sample in a study of regulatory T cells in long-lasting Graves disease. HTBI primers from iRepertoire and Arm-PCR of CDR3 regions yielded the TCR beta libraries. TCRdb re-analysed the multiplex PCR reads in MiXCR, keeping a single row per CDR3 protein. Counted here are 550,000 to 700,000 distinct CDR3 sequences, approximately 16% occurring once; the ten biggest clones make up more than 10%. The time point here: newly diagnosed GD, antithyroid drugs for less than 3 months. Researchers made the TCR library from RNA that was extracted from PBMCs. The sample was also reused in another study, on T cells in Graves' hyperthyroidism and ophthalmopathy.

This specimen was peripheral blood mononuclear cells (PBMCs), taken at new diagnosis, from a patient treated with antithyroid drugs. All receptors come from a young man with Graves disease.

Note on this clonotype: A much larger clonotype is one base distant, so this may be a read error. The CDR3 nucleotides are TGCAGTTCTAGTGGGACTCGACAAGAGACCCAGTACTTC. Translated, it gives CSSSGTRQETQYF. V is TRBV20-1 and J is TRBJ2-5; weak D call: TRBD2 (6 bases). This CDR3 spans 13 amino acids. The V gene's germline CDR1 is DFQATT and CDR2 SNEGSKA (reference sequence).

This clonotype was found many times. V and J are TRBV19 and TRBJ2-7; 9 bases line up with TRBD2. The germline V gene has CDR1 LNHDA and CDR2 SQIVND (reference sequence). After removal of 3 bases from V and 4 bases from J, the junction contained 4 bases not matched to a gene. The CDR3 consists of 14 residues. CDR3 coding DNA: TGTGCCAGTAGTATCGGCGGGAGGGGATACGAGCAGTACTTC. Protein product: CASSIGGRGYEQYF.

There are many counts of this clonotype. CDR3 in amino acids: CASSRLAGAPGGNYEQYF. The CDR3 coding sequence is TGTGCCAGCAGCCGCCTAGCGGGAGCCCCCGGGGGGAACTACGAGCAGTACTTC. J is TRBJ2-7 and V is TRBV28, with 10 bases aligning to TRBD2. Trimming at V came to 6 bases and at J to 3 bases, leaving 17 bases not matched to a gene. Germline CDR1 MDHEN, CDR2 SYDVKM. This CDR3 has 18 residues.

The chain links TRBV5-1 to TRBJ2-3; D ambiguous. CDR1 SGHRS and CDR2 YFSETQ come from the germline V gene. The CDR3 totals 11 residues. The V end was cut by 7 bases, the J end by 2 bases, with 5 bases between. As DNA, the CDR3 is TGCGCCAGCGCTTTCACAGATACGCAGTATTTT. Residues: CASAFTDTQYF.

This clonotype was observed a handful of times. The chain joins TRBV29-1 to TRBJ2-7; D is uncertain. The germline V gene has CDR1 SQVTM and CDR2 ANQGSEA. This CDR3 is 11 amino acids long. Trimming stripped 3 bases from V and 4 bases from J, with 7 bases between. The CDR3 region has the DNA TGCAGCGTTGATATATCTTACGAGCAGTACTTC. Amino acids: CSVDISYEQYF.

Turning to this clonotype: Possible read error: a much larger clone is one base away. The chain couples TRBV2 to TRBJ1-5, with D maybe TRBD1 (5 bases). Trimming cost V 11 bases and J 4 bases, with 15 bases left between them. Germline V gene sequence: CDR1 SNHLY, CDR2 FYNNEI. This CDR3 contains 13 residues. The CDR3: CAGGGTSNQPQHF. In DNA form, the CDR3 reads TGTGCCGGCGGTGGGACCAGTAATCAGCCCCAGCATTTT.

Only a few counts were recorded for this clonotype. The chain carries TRBV5-1 and TRBJ2-7; 13 nucleotides match TRBD2. This CDR3 is built from 17 residues. Germline lookup yields CDR1 SGHRS and CDR2 YFSETQ. The trim removed 4 bases at V and 7 bases at J, leaving 14 bases unmatched. CDR3 in DNA: TGCGCCAGCAGCCCCGGAGGACTAGCGGGAGTAAATTTTGAGCAGTACTTC. It is translated as CASSPGGLAGVNFEQYF.

Concerning this clonotype: This could be a read error, since a much larger clone is one nucleotide away. Likely a read error: the CDR3 ends without its conserved phenylalanine or tryptophan. This rearrangement joins TRBV20-1 to TRBJ2-3; tentatively, D is TRBD2 (6 bases). Germline V lookup: CDR1 DFQATT, CDR2 SNEGSKA (reference sequence). CDR3 size: 15 residues. The V end was cut by 3 bases, the J end by 5 bases, with 18 bases between. In DNA form, the CDR3 reads TGCAGTGCTAGGGGTAGCTACGGGCGGGGAGATACGCAGTATCTT. Translation gives CSARGSYGRGDTQYL.

This clonotype was found many times. V usage is TRBV18 and J usage is TRBJ2-5, with D perhaps TRBD2 (6 bases). This CDR3 has 14 residues. With 4 bases removed from V and 4 bases from J, the gap between germline ends came to 13 bases. Germline V gene sequence: CDR1 KGHSH, CDR2 LQKENI. This CDR3 reads CASSQLTRSETQYF. DNA for the CDR3: TGTGCCAGCTCACAACTGACTAGATCAGAGACCCAGTACTTC.

This clonotype was observed a handful of times. The genes are TRBV28 and TRBJ2-5; D is ambiguous. With 1 base removed from V and 1 base from J, the gap between germline ends came to 4 bases. CDR1 MDHEN and CDR2 SYDVKM come from the germline V gene. The CDR3 has 13 residues. CDR3 nucleotides: TGTGCCAGCAGTTTATTATCCCAAGAGACCCAGTACTTC. This encodes CASSLLSQETQYF.

This clonotype has ten or more counts. The chain employs TRBV28 and TRBJ2-7; 7 bases agree with TRBD1. Per the germline V gene, CDR1 is MDHEN and CDR2 is SYDVKM. CDR3 size: 15 residues. Trimming removed 2 bases from V and 1 base from J; junction bases left unmatched: 5. CDR3 loop: CASSLGATGSYEQYF. Written as DNA, the CDR3 is TGTGCCAGCAGTTTAGGTGCGACAGGGTCCTACGAGCAGTACTTC.

This clonotype was counted only a few times. This sequence joins TRBV6-2 or TRBV6-3 and TRBJ2-1; D call uncertain. V was shortened by 0 bases and J by 7 bases, with 7 bases between the two germline ends. The CDR3 contains 13 residues. The germline CDR1 and CDR2 sequences are MNHEY and SVGEGT. CDR3: CASSYSLGNEQFF. The CDR3 DNA reads TGTGCCAGCAGTTACTCCCTAGGTAATGAGCAGTTCTTC.

This clonotype was seen many times. The J gene is TRBJ2-7, the V gene TRBV4-1; 9 bases line up with TRBD1. The CDR3 covers 15 residues. The germline V gene encodes CDR1 MGHRA and CDR2 YSYEKL. V shed 4 bases, J shed 2 bases, and the junction held 6 bases outside the gene matches. CDR3 DNA: TGCGCCAGCAGCCTACGGACAGGGGAGGCCTACGAGCAGTACTTC. Protein product: CASSLRTGEAYEQYF.

Comments on this clonotype: A much larger clone sits a single nucleotide away, making a read error possible. The chain joins TRBV11-2 to TRBJ2-1; 12 bases are shared with TRBD2. Germline V gene data show CDR1 as SGHAT and CDR2 as FQNNGV. The length of the CDR3 is 14 residues. The CDR3 loop is CAGSRTSGNNEQFF. The CDR3 DNA follows: TGTGCCGGCAGCAGGACTAGCGGGAACAATGAGCAGTTCTTC. The full variable domain, completed using reference TRBV11-2 and TRBJ2-1, is EAGVAQSPRYKIIEKRQSVAFWCNPISGHATLYWYQQILGQGPKLLIQFQNNGVVDDSQLPKDRFSAERLKGVDSTLKIQPAKLEDSAVYLCAGSRTSGNNEQFFGPGTRLTVL.

A few counts support this clonotype. The chain employs TRBV7-8 and TRBJ2-6; 7 nucleotides agree with TRBD1. The germline V gene encodes CDR1 SGHVS and CDR2 FQNEAQ. The CDR3 consists of 18 residues. The V and J ends lost 1 base and 2 bases, in that order; junction bases with no gene match: 8. The CDR3 coding sequence is TGTGCCAGCAGCTTAGGTCGGGGCAGGGGGACTGGGGCCAACGTCCTGACTTTC. Its translation is CASSLGRGRGTGANVLTF.

Concerning this clonotype: It differs at one base from a far larger clone, so likely a read error. This chain joins TRBV7-9 and TRBJ2-3; TRBD1 aligns across 9 bases. The CDR3 extends over 14 amino acids. Germline V gene lookup returns CDR1 SEHNR and CDR2 FQNEAQ (reference sequence). Written as DNA, the CDR3 is TGTGCCAGCGGCTTAGACCCGACAGGGGGTACGCAGTATTTT. It codes for CASGLDPTGGTQYF.

This clonotype showed up many times. V gene TRBV30 combines with J gene TRBJ1-2; maybe TRBD1 (5 bases). Germline CDR1 is GTSNPN and CDR2 is SVGIG (reference sequence). There are 12 residues in the CDR3. Trimming shortened V by 5 bases and J by 5 bases, and 12 bases separated the two germline ends. The CDR3 DNA sequence: TGTGCCTGGGGCTACCGACAGTATGGCTACACCTTC. This encodes CAWGYRQYGYTF.

This clonotype came up a few times. The chain recombines TRBV7-2 with TRBJ2-7; 7 bases map to TRBD2. Losses at the gene ends were 7 bases for V and 4 bases for J; bases not matched to a gene: 13. In germline, CDR1 is SGHTA, CDR2 FQGNSA. CDR3 length: 15 amino acids. The CDR3 DNA sequence: TGTGCCAGCATCCGTCCGGTGGGAGGGTCTTACGAGCAGTACTTC. Encoded protein: CASIRPVGGSYEQYF.

This clonotype was picked up many times. V and J are TRBV27 and TRBJ2-6; D is unclear. The CDR3 is 14 amino acids. Per germline, CDR1 MNHEY and CDR2 SMNVEV (reference sequence). The V end was cut by 6 bases, the J end by 0 bases, with 6 bases between. Here the CDR3 reads CASSTYSGANVLTF. In DNA, the CDR3 is TGTGCCAGCAGCACATACTCTGGGGCCAACGTCCTGACTTTC.

This clonotype was observed a handful of times. The CDR3 spells CASSFEGQPQHF. The CDR3 DNA is TGTGCCAGCAGCTTTGAGGGGCAGCCCCAGCATTTT. V is TRBV5-5 and J is TRBJ1-5, with D tentatively TRBD1 (5 bases). Between the trimmed V and J ends, which lost 2 bases and 7 bases, there was a span of 7 bases. The CDR3 contains 12 residues. CDR1 is SGHKS, CDR2 YYEKEE, per germline (reference sequence).

This clonotype was detected ten times or more. The CDR3 region has the DNA TGTGCCTGGAGTGCTTATAATTTGGAGCCCCAGCATTTT. Protein: CAWSAYNLEPQHF. This sequence joins TRBV30 and TRBJ1-5; D not certain. Between the trimmed V and J ends, which lost 1 base and 8 bases, there was a span of 12 bases. Per germline, CDR1 GTSNPN and CDR2 SVGIG (reference sequence). The CDR3 totals 13 residues.

At least ten counts were recorded for this clonotype. J is TRBJ2-7 and V is TRBV28; 9 bases match TRBD1. In germline, CDR1 is MDHEN, CDR2 SYDVKM. The CDR3 contains 18 residues. After removal of 3 bases from V and 4 bases from J, the junction contained 16 bases not matched to a gene. CDR3 bases: TGTGCCAGCAGTTTGCCCAGACAGGGGGAAACTATCGGGTACGAGCAGTACTTC. Its translation: CASSLPRQGETIGYEQYF.

This clonotype was seen more than once but under ten times. The V and J genes are TRBV6-2 or TRBV6-3 and TRBJ2-1, with a possible D match to TRBD2 (6 bases). There are 16 residues in the CDR3. Looked up from germline, CDR1 is MNHEY and CDR2 is SVGEGT. The germline V and J ends were trimmed by 0 bases and 3 bases, with 12 bases remaining between them. In DNA form, the CDR3 reads TGTGCCAGCAGTTACTCGATTAGCGGAAGCTACAATGAGCAGTTCTTC. Its translation: CASSYSISGSYNEQFF.

This chain connects TRBV6-1 to TRBJ2-7, with a weak D call TRBD1 (6 bases). Trimming pared 6 bases from V and 3 bases from J, leaving 12 bases between. CDR1 and CDR2 from the germline V gene are MNHNS and SASEGT. CDR3 length equals 13 residues. CDR3 region: CASRRTAYYEQYF. Here the CDR3 DNA reads TGTGCCAGCAGACGGACAGCGTACTACGAGCAGTACTTC.

This clonotype was observed many times. The rearrangement uses TRBV10-1 and TRBJ2-3, with 7 bases lining up with TRBD1. The CDR3 is 15 residues long. CDR1 and CDR2 from the germline V gene are WNHNN and SYGVQD (reference sequence). V lost 4 bases and J lost 2; bases outside the gene matches: 6. This chain's CDR3 is CASSVGQVTTDTQYF. As DNA, the CDR3 is TGCGCCAGCAGTGTCGGACAGGTGACCACAGATACGCAGTATTTT.

The table lists this clonotype with many counts. This sequence joins TRBV6-2 or TRBV6-3 and TRBJ1-2; D gene unclear. Between the trimmed V and J ends, which lost 2 bases and 6 bases, there was a span of 7 bases. This CDR3 contains 12 residues. In germline, CDR1 is MNHEY, CDR2 SVGEGT. This CDR3 reads CASSYTPDGYTF. As DNA, the CDR3 is TGTGCCAGCAGTTACACCCCTGATGGCTACACCTTC.

This clonotype was detected many times. The rearrangement links TRBV7-6 to TRBJ2-1; D not resolved. The CDR3 is 15 residues long. In germline, CDR1 is SGHVS, CDR2 FNYEAQ. V lost 5 bases to trimming and J lost 1 base, with 12 bases between them. Here the CDR3 DNA reads TGTGCCAGCAGCCCTCCGATTGGTTCCTACAATGAGCAGTTCTTC. This encodes CASSPPIGSYNEQFF.

V and J are TRBV9 and TRBJ1-6; a weak D match, TRBD1 (5 bases). CDR3 length: 14 amino acids. The V gene's germline CDR1 is SGDLS and CDR2 YYNGEE. V lost 7 bases and J 0 bases, leaving 8 bases between the germline ends. The CDR3 DNA follows: TGTGCCAGCGGGGGAACCTCCTATAATTCACCCCTCCACTTT. This gives the protein CASGGTSYNSPLHF.

This clonotype has more than one count but fewer than ten. V is TRBV6-5 and J is TRBJ1-4, with D uncertain. The CDR3 extends over 15 amino acids. CDR1 and CDR2 (germline): MNHEY, SVGAGI. V was pared by 0 bases and J by 4 bases, with 9 bases between. CDR3 in amino acids: CASSYSSGVNEKLFF. Written as DNA, the CDR3 is TGTGCCAGCAGTTACTCGAGCGGGGTTAATGAAAAACTGTTTTTT.